This T cell receptor beta chain stems from a study of blood T cell repertoires in COVID-19. For the study at large: The origin of the acute and convalescent COVID-19 samples was the United States, Italy and Spain.

Sequencing used immunoSEQ multiplex PCR; TCRdb keeps in-frame clones, though not all of them. The profile shows about 220,000 clones, around 81% of them singletons. The CDR3 is made up of 15 amino acids. Germline CDR1 is MNHEY and CDR2 is SVGAGI. The V gene end was trimmed by 8 bases and the J gene end by 1 base; junction bases not matched to a gene: 10. Specimen: peripheral blood. The rearrangement links TRBV6-5 to TRBJ2-5, with 7 bases fitting TRBD2. This clonotype originated in a woman in her seventies with acute or convalescent COVID-19. CDR3 sequence (DNA): TGTGCCAGCGGTTCCCTTATAGCGGGCCAAGAGACCCAGTACTTC. Translated, it gives CASGSLIAGQETQYF.